The clone carrying this TCR beta chain was counted between two and nine times. Recruits, aged about 18 to 95 years, lived in about two dozen US areas. This table comes from immunoSEQ multiplex PCR, and its TCRdb copy is limited to in-frame clones, with some not included. This sample has nearly 200,000 clones, with approximately 83% found just once. This sample is drawn from a study of blood T cell repertoires in COVID-19. Germline V gives CDR1 MGHDK, CDR2 SYGVNS. CDR3 length equals 13 residues. Trimming cost V 1 base and J 11 bases, with 14 bases left between them. The origin of this receptor is a man aged 35 to 55 who had recovered from COVID-19. V usage is TRBV25-1 and J usage is TRBJ1-1; unclear D gene. What was sequenced was PBMCs or T cells enriched from blood (not recorded which). CDR3 nucleotides: TGTGCCAGCAGTGAATCATGGGCGACGGCGGCTTTCTTT. Translation: CASSESWATAAFF. Combining the CDR3 with reference TRBV25-1 and TRBJ1-1 gives the whole variable domain EADIYQTPRYLVIGTGKKITLECSQTMGHDKMYWYQQDPGMELHLIHYSYGVNSTEKGDLSSESTVSRIRTEHFPLTLESARPSHTSQYLCASSESWATAAFFGQGTRLTVV.